This passage covers 8 T cell receptor delta chains from one sample sequenced in a study of γδ T cells in repeated Plasmodium falciparum infection. Vgamma9/Vdelta2+ and Vdelta2-negative gammadelta T cells were flow-sorted from PBMC for bulk sequencing. TCRdb reapplied CATT to the multiplex PCR reads. Here the sample spans about 50,000 delta-chain clones, about 1.9% being singletons. Specimen: gamma-delta T cells from blood. Source of these receptors: a pool of human donors (malaria-infected and uninfected, not separated).

Concerning this clone: The TCRdb protein, from a much larger clone, departs from this DNA's translation at residue 16, likely by read error; the protein shown derives from the DNA. The chain recombines TRDV1 with TRDJ1; 10 bases are a match to TRDD3. Germline trimming cut 2 bases from V and 4 bases from J; bases unmatched to any gene: 22. Germline V gene lookup returns CDR1 TSWWSYY and CDR2 QGS. The CDR3 has 21 residues. The CDR3 region is CALGERVQYWGIRFRCDKLIF. CDR3 sequence (DNA): TGTGCTCTTGGGGAAAGGGTCCAGTACTGGGGGATCCGATTTAGATGCGATAAACTCATCTTT.

In regard to this clone: A read error is likely here: a far larger clone is one base away. This CDR3 is also generated by other DNA sequences in the sample. J is TRDJ1 and V is TRDV3, with 9 bases fitting TRDD3. Because TCRdb records no J gene, it was assigned here through a match of the DNA to germline. The CDR3 contains 16 residues. The germline V gene has CDR1 TVYSNPD and CDR2 GDNSRS (reference sequence). V shed 4 bases and J 0 bases; nucleotides not matched to a gene: 12. DNA of the CDR3: TGTGCCTGTGTTTTACTGGGGGACTTGTACACCGATAAACTCATCTTT. This sequence encodes CACVLLGDLYTDKLIF.

Concerning this clone: It differs at one base from a far larger clone, so likely a read error. Distinct nucleotide sequences in the sample also encode this CDR3. J is TRDJ1 and V is TRDV2; perhaps TRDD3 as D (6 bases). TCRdb supplies no J gene; here it was assigned by aligning the nucleotide sequence to germline. Germline V gene data show CDR1 as GEAIGNYY and CDR2 as EKD. The CDR3 sequence is 15 residues long. Trimming pared 2 bases from V and 3 bases from J, leaving 15 bases between. The CDR3, as DNA: TGTGCCTGTGACATGTTGGGGGGTATACCCGATAAACTCATCTTT. It encodes CACDMLGGIPDKLIF.

In this sample, this clone turned up many times. A far larger clone is a single base away, which makes a read error likely. The identical CDR3 is also encoded by other nucleotide sequences in the sample. Called V gene: TRDV2; the J gene was not called; the table gives TRDD3 as D, unverified against the DNA. CDR3 length: 15 residues. Germline V gene sequence: CDR1 GEAIGNYY, CDR2 EKD. CDR3 loop: CACDTKGLNTDKLIF. The CDR3 DNA reads as TGTGCCTGTGACACCAAGGGGTTAAACACCGATAAACTCATCTTC.

This clone was detected ten times or more. A read error likely explains why the TCRdb protein, taken from a much larger clone, differs from this DNA's translation at residue 7; the protein shown is translated from the DNA. This chain joins TRDV2 and TRDJ1; D not resolved. TCRdb gives no J gene; it was assigned here by matching the DNA to germline. CDR3 length equals 17 residues. CDR1 and CDR2 from the germline V gene are GEAIGNYY and EKD. Trimming left V 3 bases short and J 0 bases short, with 19 bases between. Here the CDR3 DNA reads TGTGCCTGTGACCCTCTGAGGGACCTAGAGCACACCGATAAACTCATCTTT. Translation gives CACDPLRDLEHTDKLIF.

Comment on this clone: The protein recorded in TCRdb matches a much larger clone and deviates from this DNA's translation at residue 13, suggesting a read error; the protein here is obtained by translating the DNA. J is TRDJ1 and V is TRDV3, with 7 bases identical to TRDD2. The J gene is absent in TCRdb and was assigned here via DNA matching to germline. After removal of 5 bases from V and 4 bases from J, the junction contained 25 bases not matched to a gene. The CDR3 is 18 residues long. Germline V gene data show CDR1 as TVYSNPD and CDR2 as GDNSRS (reference sequence). The CDR3 coding sequence is TGTGCCGCTGGGCCTTCCCACGGGTCCCCCTTCCTCATCGATAAACTCATCTTT. Residues: CAAGPSHGSPFLIDKLIF.

In its sample, this clone was seen a few times. TCRdb pairs this DNA with a much larger clone's protein that differs at residue 9, likely a read error; the protein shown was translated from the DNA. The V and J genes are TRDV2 and TRDJ3, with TRDD3 matching over 9 bases. As TCRdb names no J gene, one was assigned here on the basis of a DNA match to germline. The CDR3 length is 21 residues. Germline V lookup: CDR1 GEAIGNYY, CDR2 EKD. The ends lost 1 base at V and 0 bases at J; junction bases unmatched: 12. The CDR3, as DNA: TGTGCCTGTGACACTTTACTGGGGGAGACACGATCCTCCTGGGACACCCGACAGATGTTTTTC. It yields the protein CACDTLLGETRSSWDTRQMFF.

This clone has at least ten counts. TCRdb's entry gives the protein of a much larger clone, which mismatches this DNA's translation at residue 12, likely from a read error; the protein reported here is translated from the DNA. The chain recombines TRDV2 with TRDJ1; 8 bases line up with TRDD3. TCRdb lists no J gene, so it was determined here by aligning the DNA to germline. The CDR3 is 18 residues long. CDR1 is GEAIGNYY and CDR2 is EKD in the germline V gene. V lost 1 base and J lost 4; bases outside the gene matches: 16. The CDR3 is CACDTVSLGATRDDKLIF. Written as DNA, the CDR3 is TGTGCCTGTGACACGGTTTCACTGGGGGCTACGAGAGACGATAAACTCATCTTT.